One sample yielded the 24 T cell receptor beta chains listed below, sequenced in a study of T cells after yellow fever vaccination. TCRdb re-analysed the 5' RACE reads in MiXCR, keeping a single row per CDR3 protein. There are approximately 510,000 distinct CDR3 sequences in the sample; 20% to 25% occur only once, and 15% to 20% lies in the top ten. Material: PBMCs, obtained more than 20 days after the first yellow fever vaccination. All receptors derive from a young man who received the YFV17D yellow fever vaccine.

The chain recombines TRBV7-2 with TRBJ1-5; D remains ambiguous. V was shortened by 1 base and J by 2 bases, with 9 bases between the two germline ends. Germline V lookup: CDR1 SGHTA, CDR2 FQGNSA. The CDR3 length is 15 residues. CDR3 sequence: CASSLESTRNQPQHF. DNA for the CDR3: TGTGCCAGCAGCTTAGAGAGCACTCGCAATCAGCCCCAGCATTTT.

The chain joins TRBV20-1 to TRBJ2-5; 7 bases line up with TRBD2. V gave up 3 bases and J gave up 3 bases; unmatched junction bases: 4. CDR3 length: 13 amino acids. From germline, CDR1 is DFQATT and CDR2 SNEGSKA (reference sequence). The CDR3 protein is CSASPGGEETQYF. The CDR3 DNA sequence: TGCAGTGCTAGTCCGGGGGGAGAAGAGACCCAGTACTTC.

This clonotype came up a few times. This chain links TRBV11-2 with TRBJ2-3; D is uncertain. The CDR3 consists of 14 residues. The germline CDR1 and CDR2 sequences are SGHAT and FQNNGV. Between the trimmed V and J ends, which lost 5 bases and 7 bases, there was a span of 16 bases. The DNA of the CDR3 is TGTGCCAGCAGCGCAAAGCCCCCCGACCATACGCAGTATTTT. Protein product: CASSAKPPDHTQYF.

This chain joins TRBV5-1 and TRBJ1-4; D uncertain. Trimming removed 7 bases from V and 5 bases from J, with 15 bases in between. Looked up from germline, CDR1 is SGHRS and CDR2 is YFSETQ. The CDR3 covers 14 residues. The CDR3 sequence is CASSLNWSNEKLFF. CDR3 in DNA: TGCGCCAGCTCCCTTAATTGGTCGAATGAAAAACTGTTTTTT. Supplemented by reference TRBV5-1 and TRBJ1-4, the full variable domain reads KAGVTQTPRYLIKTRGQQVTLSCSPISGHRSVSWYQQTPGQGLQFLFEYFSETQRNKGNFPGRFSGRQFSNSRSEMNVSTLELGDSALYLCASSLNWSNEKLFFGSGTQLSVL.

This clonotype was seen a few times. The chain uses TRBV10-2 and TRBJ2-2; D perhaps matches TRBD1 (6 bases). V lost 8 bases and J lost 8, with 18 bases in between. CDR1 WSHSY and CDR2 SAAADI come from the germline V gene. The length of the CDR3 is 14 residues. The CDR3 loop reads CASLATGIVGELFF. For the CDR3, the DNA is TGCGCCAGCCTTGCCACAGGGATAGTTGGGGAGCTGTTTTTT.

This clonotype was observed a handful of times. V is TRBV3-1 and J is TRBJ2-7; no definite D call. Germline V gene lookup returns CDR1 LGHDT and CDR2 YNNKEL (reference sequence). CDR3 size: 13 residues. The germline V and J ends were trimmed by 2 bases and 7 bases, with 12 bases remaining between them. This chain's CDR3 is CASSQMFGREQYF. As DNA, the CDR3 is TGTGCCAGCAGCCAAATGTTCGGGCGGGAGCAGTACTTC.

CDR3 region: CSPARGSGLYTEAFF. Here the CDR3 DNA reads TGCAGTCCAGCACGGGGGTCGGGTTTGTACACTGAAGCTTTCTTT. The chain couples TRBV20-1 to TRBJ1-1, with D possibly being TRBD1 (5 bases). Germline-derived CDR1 and CDR2 are DFQATT and SNEGSKA (reference sequence). Between the trimmed V and J ends, which lost 8 bases and 3 bases, there was a span of 22 bases. The CDR3 is made up of 15 amino acids.

The V call is TRBV18, the J call TRBJ1-5; maybe TRBD1 (6 bases). From germline, CDR1 is KGHSH and CDR2 LQKENI. This CDR3 is 15 amino acids long. Trimming pared 3 bases from V and 5 bases from J, leaving 14 bases between. The DNA of the CDR3 is TGTGCCAGCTCACCGACAGGAGGTCGCGATCAGCCCCAGCATTTT. Translating it yields CASSPTGGRDQPQHF.

The chain joins TRBV9 to TRBJ1-1, with D tentatively TRBD1 (5 bases). Trimming stripped 0 bases from V and 3 bases from J, with 9 bases between. CDR1 is SGDLS and CDR2 is YYNGEE in the germline V gene. The CDR3 is made up of 14 amino acids. The CDR3, as DNA: TGTGCCAGCAGCGTAGATGGGGGGGACACTGAAGCTTTCTTT. It yields the protein CASSVDGGDTEAFF.

This clonotype was picked up a small number of times. The V call is TRBV7-2, the J call TRBJ1-1; tentative D call: TRBD1 (5 bases). The CDR3 has 13 amino acids. Germline V CDR1 and CDR2: SGHTA, FQGNSA. V was pared by 8 bases and J by 0 bases, with 10 bases between. CDR3 in DNA: TGTGCCAGCGATCGACAGTTGAACACTGAAGCTTTCTTT. Its protein is CASDRQLNTEAFF.

The CDR3 spells CASSGTLDGSDTEAFF. CDR3 nucleotides: TGCGCCAGCAGCGGCACTCTTGATGGGTCCGACACTGAAGCTTTCTTT. This chain connects TRBV5-1 to TRBJ1-1; D call uncertain. V lost 4 bases, J lost 3 bases, and 19 bases lay in between. The V gene's germline CDR1 is SGHRS and CDR2 YFSETQ. This CDR3 region has 16 residues.

In this sample, this clonotype turned up a few times. This chain uses TRBV6-5 with TRBJ1-4; D gene ambiguous. Trimming shortened V by 6 bases and J by 6 bases, and 14 bases separated the two germline ends. CDR1 is MNHEY and CDR2 is SVGAGI in the germline V gene. This CDR3 comprises 14 residues. CDR3 in DNA: TGTGCCAGCAGCCCCCGGGCCCCGGATGAAAAACTGTTTTTT. Amino acid sequence: CASSPRAPDEKLFF.

The chain joins TRBV5-1 to TRBJ2-1; D may be TRBD1 or TRBD2 (5 bases each). V lost 0 bases to trimming and J lost 3 bases, with 7 bases between them. Germline lookup yields CDR1 SGHRS and CDR2 YFSETQ. This CDR3 region has 14 residues. Here the CDR3 DNA reads TGCGCCAGCAGCTTGGCGGGGCTCTACAATGAGCAGTTCTTC. It is translated as CASSLAGLYNEQFF.

The rearrangement joins TRBV20-1 to TRBJ2-1, with 12 positions matching TRBD2. CDR3 length: 14 residues. Germline CDR1 is DFQATT and CDR2 is SNEGSKA (reference sequence). V shed 5 bases and J 4 bases; nucleotides not matched to a gene: 3. CDR3 in amino acids: CSAATSGGYNEQFF. For the CDR3, the DNA is TGCAGTGCTGCGACTAGCGGGGGATACAATGAGCAGTTCTTC.

The chain employs TRBV6-2 or TRBV6-3 and TRBJ2-1, with 7 bases aligning to TRBD2. This CDR3 is built from 12 residues. Germline V gene lookup returns CDR1 MNHEY and CDR2 SVGEGT. V shed 2 bases and J 10 bases; nucleotides not matched to a gene: 2. CDR3 loop: CASSYQAGEQFF. The CDR3 nucleotides are TGTGCCAGCAGTTACCAAGCGGGGGAGCAGTTCTTC.

Ten or more counts support this clonotype. The chain combines TRBV4-3 with TRBJ2-2; possibly TRBD1 or TRBD2 for D (6 bases each). The CDR3 is 17 amino acids. Looked up from germline, CDR1 is LGHNA and CDR2 is YSLEER. V lost 0 bases to trimming and J lost 0 bases, with 11 bases between them. Here the CDR3 DNA reads TGCGCCAGCAGCCAAGATCTTGGGGGGCCGAACACCGGGGAGCTGTTTTTT. Encoded protein: CASSQDLGGPNTGELFF.

V gene TRBV20-1 combines with J gene TRBJ2-1; weak D call: TRBD2 (5 bases). The germline CDR1 and CDR2 sequences are DFQATT and SNEGSKA (reference sequence). The length of the CDR3 is 9 residues. V was clipped by 7 bases and J by 16 bases, with 14 bases between them. CDR3 in amino acids: CSGGHFNFF. CDR3 sequence (DNA): TGCAGTGGAGGGCATTTCAACTTCTTC.

V gene TRBV12-3 or TRBV12-4 combines with J gene TRBJ2-3; no firm D call. Trimming stripped 2 bases from V and 2 bases from J, with 11 bases between. The CDR3 is 15 residues long. CDR3 loop: CASSLRPSVTDTQYF. The CDR3 DNA reads TGTGCCAGCAGTTTAAGGCCGTCTGTCACAGATACGCAGTATTTT.

The chain links TRBV12-3 or TRBV12-4 to TRBJ2-5; D not certain. V was pared by 2 bases and J by 7 bases, with 8 bases between. CDR3 length equals 12 residues. The CDR3 protein is CASSLLEATQYF. The CDR3 DNA follows: TGTGCCAGCAGTTTACTAGAAGCGACCCAGTACTTC.

The genes are TRBV6-2 or TRBV6-3 and TRBJ2-5; 9 bases align to TRBD2. J was trimmed by 2 bases and V by 4 bases; bases with no gene match: 8. CDR1 and CDR2 from the germline V gene are MNHEY and SVGEGT. The CDR3 runs to 16 residues. This chain's CDR3 is CASSSLQRGVQETQYF. The CDR3 DNA reads as TGTGCCAGCAGTTCCCTCCAGCGGGGGGTTCAAGAGACCCAGTACTTC.

The J gene is TRBJ2-7, the V gene TRBV7-9; D might be TRBD1 or TRBD2, each matching 6 bases. Germline V gene lookup returns CDR1 SEHNR and CDR2 FQNEAQ (reference sequence). Trimming stripped 3 bases from V and 4 bases from J, with 16 bases between. This CDR3 region has 15 residues. CDR3 DNA sequence: TGTGCCAGCAGCTTGGCGAGTACAGGGAGGTACGAGCAGTACTTC. Translating gives CASSLASTGRYEQYF.

This clonotype has more than one count but fewer than ten. Its ends do not fully match the called genes, so a read error is possible. This chain connects TRBV6-1 to TRBJ2-5; D call uncertain. Germline V CDR1 and CDR2: MNHNS, SASEGT. This CDR3 is built from 15 residues. CDR3 residues: CASGEKWSASGTQYF. The CDR3 coding sequence is TGTGCCAGCGGTGAAAAGTGGTCAGCTTCAGGGACCCAGTACTTC.

A few counts support this clonotype. The V call is TRBV5-1, the J call TRBJ1-2; no reliable D call. The ends were cut back, 0 bases at V and 0 bases at J, with 6 bases in the middle. This CDR3 contains 14 residues. Germline V CDR1 and CDR2: SGHRS, YFSETQ. The CDR3 DNA follows: TGCGCCAGCAGCTTGGGTCTTACTAACTATGGCTACACCTTC. This encodes CASSLGLTNYGYTF.

V and J are TRBV25-1 and TRBJ1-1; D remains ambiguous. The V end lost 8 bases, the J end lost 2 bases, and 18 bases lay between the germline ends. In germline, CDR1 is MGHDK, CDR2 SYGVNS. The CDR3 is made up of 15 amino acids. The DNA for the CDR3 is TGTGCCAGCCCCCATCAGAAGGGAATAAACACTGAAGCTTTCTTT. Encoded protein: CASPHQKGINTEAFF.